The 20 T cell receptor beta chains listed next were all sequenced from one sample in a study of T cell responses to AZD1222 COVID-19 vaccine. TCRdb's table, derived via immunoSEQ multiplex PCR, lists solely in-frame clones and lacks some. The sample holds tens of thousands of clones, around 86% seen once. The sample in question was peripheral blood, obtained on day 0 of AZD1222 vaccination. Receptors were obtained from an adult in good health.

CDR3 protein: CASSIVTTLYTEAFF. CDR3 bases: TGTGCCAGTAGTATAGTAACGACACTATACACTGAAGCTTTCTTT. The chain uses TRBV19 and TRBJ1-1, with D unresolved. The V gene lost 1 base and the J gene lost 3 bases, with 12 bases spanning the gap. The CDR3 loop spans 15 amino acids. CDR1 and CDR2 from the germline V gene are LNHDA and SQIVND (reference sequence).

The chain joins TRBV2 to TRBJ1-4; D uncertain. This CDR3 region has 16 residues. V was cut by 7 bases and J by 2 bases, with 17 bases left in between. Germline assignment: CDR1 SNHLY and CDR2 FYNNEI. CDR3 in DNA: TGTGCCAGCAACGAAAGGGCTCCTAGTACTAATGAAAAACTGTTTTTT. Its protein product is CASNERAPSTNEKLFF.

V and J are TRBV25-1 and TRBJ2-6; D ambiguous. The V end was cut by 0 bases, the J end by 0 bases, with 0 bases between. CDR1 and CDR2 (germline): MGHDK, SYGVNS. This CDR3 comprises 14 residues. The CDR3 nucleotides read TGTGCCAGCAGTGAATACTCTGGGGCCAACGTCCTGACTTTC. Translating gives CASSEYSGANVLTF.

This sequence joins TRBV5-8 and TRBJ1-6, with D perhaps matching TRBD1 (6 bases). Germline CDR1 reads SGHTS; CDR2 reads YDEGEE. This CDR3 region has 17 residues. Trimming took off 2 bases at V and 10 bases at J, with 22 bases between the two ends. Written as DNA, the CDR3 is TGTGCCAGCAGCTTCTACGATGACAGGCCCTGGGGGTCACCCCTCCACTTT. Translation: CASSFYDDRPWGSPLHF.

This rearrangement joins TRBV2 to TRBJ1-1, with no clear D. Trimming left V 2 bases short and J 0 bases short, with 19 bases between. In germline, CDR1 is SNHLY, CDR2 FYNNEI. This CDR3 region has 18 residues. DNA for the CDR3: TGTGCCAGCAGTGAAAGCGTTGGGGAGTGGGGAATGAACACTGAAGCTTTCTTT. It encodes CASSESVGEWGMNTEAFF. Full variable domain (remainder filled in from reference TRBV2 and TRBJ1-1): EPEVTQTPSHQVTQMGQEVILRCVPISNHLYFYWYRQILGQKVEFLVSFYNNEISEKSEIFDDQFSVERPDGSNFTLKIRSTKLEDSAMYFCASSESVGEWGMNTEAFFGQGTRLTVV.

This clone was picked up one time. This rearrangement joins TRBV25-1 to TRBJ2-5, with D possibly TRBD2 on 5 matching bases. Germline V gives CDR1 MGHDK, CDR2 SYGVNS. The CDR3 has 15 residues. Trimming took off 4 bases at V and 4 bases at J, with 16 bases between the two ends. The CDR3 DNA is TGTGCCAGCAGTGCCGCTTTTAGAGGGCGAGAGACCCAGTACTTC. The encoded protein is CASSAAFRGRETQYF.

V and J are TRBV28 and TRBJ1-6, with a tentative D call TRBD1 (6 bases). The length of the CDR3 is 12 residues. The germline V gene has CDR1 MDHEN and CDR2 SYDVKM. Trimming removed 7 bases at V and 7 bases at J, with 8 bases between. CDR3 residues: CASTGGNSPLHF. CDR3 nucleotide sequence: TGTGCCAGCACTGGGGGCAATTCACCCCTCCACTTT.

CDR3 DNA: TGTGCCAGCAGCTACACAGATACGCAGTATTTT. It specifies CASSYTDTQYF. The rearrangement links TRBV11-2 to TRBJ2-3; D not resolved. The CDR3 covers 11 residues. V was clipped by 4 bases and J by 2 bases, with 1 base between them. Germline V gives CDR1 SGHAT, CDR2 FQNNGV. The whole variable domain, remainder taken from reference TRBV11-2 and TRBJ2-3, is EAGVAQSPRYKIIEKRQSVAFWCNPISGHATLYWYQQILGQGPKLLIQFQNNGVVDDSQLPKDRFSAERLKGVDSTLKIQPAKLEDSAVYLCASSYTDTQYFGPGTRLTVL.

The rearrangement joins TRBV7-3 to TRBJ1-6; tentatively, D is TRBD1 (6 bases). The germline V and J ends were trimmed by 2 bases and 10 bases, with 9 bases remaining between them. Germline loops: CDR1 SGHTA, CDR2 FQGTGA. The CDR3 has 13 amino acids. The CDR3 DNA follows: TGTGCCAGCAGCTTAGGACAGAACTCACCCCTCCACTTT. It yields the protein CASSLGQNSPLHF.

The CDR3 nucleotides are TGTGCCTGGATGTTGGGTTCCTATAATTCACCCCTCCACTTT. Its translation is CAWMLGSYNSPLHF. The V call is TRBV30, the J call TRBJ1-6; D is ambiguous. Trimming left V 4 bases short and J 1 base short, with 8 bases between. The CDR3 has 14 residues. Germline loops: CDR1 GTSNPN, CDR2 SVGIG (reference sequence).

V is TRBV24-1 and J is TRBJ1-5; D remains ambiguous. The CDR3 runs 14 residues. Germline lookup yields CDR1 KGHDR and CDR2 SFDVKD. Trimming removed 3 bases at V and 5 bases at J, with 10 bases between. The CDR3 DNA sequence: TGTGCCACCAGTGATAAGGGCAGCCATCAGCCCCAGCATTTT. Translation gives CATSDKGSHQPQHF.

The CDR3 here is CASSEDIDLSPLHF. CDR3 nucleotide sequence: TGTGCCAGCAGTGAGGATATCGATCTTTCACCCCTCCACTTT. J is TRBJ1-6 and V is TRBV6-1; no definite D call. CDR1 is MNHNS and CDR2 is SASEGT in the germline V gene. Deletions cut 3 bases from V and 9 bases from J, with 12 bases between. The CDR3 covers 14 residues.

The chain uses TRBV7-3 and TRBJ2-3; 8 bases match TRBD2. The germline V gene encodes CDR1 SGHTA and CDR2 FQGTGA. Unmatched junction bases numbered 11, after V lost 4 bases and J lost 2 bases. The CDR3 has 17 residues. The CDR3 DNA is TGTGCCAGCAGCTCGGGGACCGAGCGGGGGTTCACAGATACGCAGTATTTT. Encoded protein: CASSSGTERGFTDTQYF.

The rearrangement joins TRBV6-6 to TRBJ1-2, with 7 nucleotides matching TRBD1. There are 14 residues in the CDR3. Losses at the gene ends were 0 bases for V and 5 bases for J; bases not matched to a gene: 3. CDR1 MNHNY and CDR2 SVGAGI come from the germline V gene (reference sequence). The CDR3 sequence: CASSYSVTGYGYTF. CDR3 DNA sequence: TGTGCCAGCAGTTACTCGGTGACAGGGTATGGCTACACCTTC.

CDR3: CASSSPWTSGGNTGELFF. CDR3 coding DNA: TGTGCCAGCAGCTCACCGTGGACTAGCGGGGGGAACACCGGGGAGCTGTTTTTT. The V call is TRBV7-9, the J call TRBJ2-2, with 13 bases aligning to TRBD2. Trimming at V came to 4 bases and at J to 1 base, leaving 6 bases not matched to a gene. From germline, CDR1 is SEHNR and CDR2 FQNEAQ (reference sequence). CDR3 length: 18 residues.

CDR3 sequence (DNA): TGTGCCAGCAGTTACGCGGCGGCGGGAGTTCTGGACACCGGGGAGCTGTTTTTT. It is translated as CASSYAAAGVLDTGELFF. This chain connects TRBV6-2 or TRBV6-3 to TRBJ2-2; 7 positions agree with TRBD2. In germline, CDR1 is MNHEY, CDR2 SVGEGT. This CDR3 is built from 18 residues. J lost 3 bases, V lost 2 bases, and 12 bases had no gene match.

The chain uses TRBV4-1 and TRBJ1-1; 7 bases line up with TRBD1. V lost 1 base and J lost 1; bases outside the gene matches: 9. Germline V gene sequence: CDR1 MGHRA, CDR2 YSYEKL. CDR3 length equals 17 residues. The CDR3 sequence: CASSQGSGGSRNTEAFF. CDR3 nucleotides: TGCGCCAGCAGCCAAGGTTCAGGGGGGTCGAGGAACACTGAAGCTTTCTTT.

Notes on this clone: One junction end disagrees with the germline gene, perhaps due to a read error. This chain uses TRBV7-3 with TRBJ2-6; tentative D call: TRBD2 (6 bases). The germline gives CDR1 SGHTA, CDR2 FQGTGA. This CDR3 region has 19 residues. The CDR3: CASSLTGLALSSGANVLTF. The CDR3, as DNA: TGTGCCAGCAGCCTAACGGGCCTAGCGTTAAGCTCTGGGGCCAACGTCCTGACTTTC.

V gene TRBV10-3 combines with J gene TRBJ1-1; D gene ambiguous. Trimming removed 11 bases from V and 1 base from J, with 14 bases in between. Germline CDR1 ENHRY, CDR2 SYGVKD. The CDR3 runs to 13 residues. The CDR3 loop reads CAGALGENTEAFF. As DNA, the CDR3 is TGTGCCGGCGCCCTTGGGGAGAACACTGAAGCTTTCTTT.

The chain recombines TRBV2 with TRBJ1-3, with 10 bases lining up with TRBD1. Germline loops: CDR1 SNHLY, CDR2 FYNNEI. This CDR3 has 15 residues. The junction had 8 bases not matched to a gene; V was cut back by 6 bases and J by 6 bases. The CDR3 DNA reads TGTGCCAGCAGACAAGGGACAGGGGATGAAAACACCATATATTTT. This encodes CASRQGTGDENTIYF. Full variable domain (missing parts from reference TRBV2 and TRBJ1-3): EPEVTQTPSHQVTQMGQEVILRCVPISNHLYFYWYRQILGQKVEFLVSFYNNEISEKSEIFDDQFSVERPDGSNFTLKIRSTKLEDSAMYFCASRQGTGDENTIYFGEGSWLTVV.